The rows below give T cell receptor beta chains drawn from one sample of a study of T-cell memory formation after mild COVID-19. TCRdb ran MiXCR on the 5' RACE reads and lists one entry per CDR3 protein. The table has around 370,000 distinct CDR3 sequences, about 21% seen once. Sequencing was done on a sample of PBMCs or a T cell subset sorted from them (not recorded which). The receptors here all came from an adult woman who had mild COVID-19 (a few samples of this study predate the infection). Cell type and time point are not known. The CDR3 runs from the conserved cysteine through the conserved F or W. The order of the fields is CDR3 protein, CDR3 DNA, D gene, J gene, clone size, V gene. A D gene is named only where the DNA matches it firmly. Size tells how often a clone was seen (once, few, many) or the class of an expanded clone, and some rows leave it out.

cdr3_aa: CARSPWGGREEQFF
cdr3_nt: TGTGCCCGCAGTCCCTGGGGGGGGCGGGAGGAGCAGTTCTTC
d_call: NA
j_call: TRBJ2-1
clone_size: NA
v_call: TRBV6-5

cdr3_aa: CSAQWGGNYEQYF
cdr3_nt: TGCAGCGCACAGTGGGGGGGTAACTACGAGCAGTACTTC
d_call: TRBD2
j_call: TRBJ2-7
clone_size: NA
v_call: TRBV29-1

cdr3_aa: CASSRRTSSLNEQFF
cdr3_nt: TGTGCCAGCAGCCGACGGACTAGTTCTCTCAATGAGCAGTTCTTC
d_call: TRBD2
j_call: TRBJ2-1
clone_size: NA
v_call: TRBV7-8

cdr3_aa: CASSVGSRRGVGEQFF
cdr3_nt: TGTGCCAGCAGCGTAGGGTCGAGGCGGGGGGTCGGTGAGCAGTTCTTC
d_call: TRBD2
j_call: TRBJ2-1
clone_size: NA
v_call: TRBV9

cdr3_aa: CASSLLAGGHYEQYF
cdr3_nt: TGTGCCAGCAGCTTATTAGCGGGAGGTCACTACGAGCAGTACTTC
d_call: TRBD2
j_call: TRBJ2-7
clone_size: once
v_call: TRBV11-3

cdr3_aa: CSGSGDHRTQYF
cdr3_nt: TGCAGCGGGTCGGGGGACCATAGGACCCAGTACTTC
d_call: NA
j_call: TRBJ2-5
clone_size: few
v_call: TRBV29-1

cdr3_aa: CASSSRTEYYGYTF
cdr3_nt: TGTGCCAGCAGCTCGCGGACAGAATACTATGGCTACACCTTC
d_call: NA
j_call: TRBJ1-2
clone_size: few
v_call: TRBV7-9

cdr3_aa: CASSFFSRGGYTF
cdr3_nt: TGTGCCAGCAGTTTCTTTTCCAGGGGGGGCTACACCTTC
d_call: TRBD1
j_call: TRBJ1-2
clone_size: once
v_call: TRBV12-3/TRBV12-4

cdr3_aa: CASSWGTAYGANVLTF
cdr3_nt: TGTGCCAGCTCCTGGGGTACTGCTTATGGGGCCAACGTCCTGACTTTC
d_call: NA
j_call: TRBJ2-6
clone_size: NA
v_call: TRBV12-3/TRBV12-4

cdr3_aa: CASSLGPKESEKLFF
cdr3_nt: TGTGCCAGCAGCTTAGGGCCCAAGGAGAGTGAAAAACTGTTTTTT
d_call: NA
j_call: TRBJ1-4
clone_size: few
v_call: TRBV7-9

cdr3_aa: CATSRDIGNYEQYF
cdr3_nt: TGTGCCACCAGCAGAGATATAGGGAACTACGAGCAGTACTTC
d_call: NA
j_call: TRBJ2-7
clone_size: NA
v_call: TRBV15

cdr3_aa: CVSSLGLAGGPLSYNEQFF
cdr3_nt: TGCGTCAGCAGCTTGGGGCTAGCGGGAGGGCCTTTATCCTACAATGAGCAGTTCTTC
d_call: TRBD2
j_call: TRBJ2-1
clone_size: NA
v_call: TRBV5-1

cdr3_aa: CASSPRGHNSPLHF
cdr3_nt: TGTGCCAGCAGCCCGCGGGGCCATAATTCACCCCTCCACTTT
d_call: NA
j_call: TRBJ1-6
clone_size: few
v_call: TRBV7-6

cdr3_aa: CASSLRGGIYEQYF
cdr3_nt: TGTGCCAGCAGTTTACGTGGGGGGATCTACGAGCAGTACTTC
d_call: NA
j_call: TRBJ2-7
clone_size: many
v_call: TRBV12-3/TRBV12-4

cdr3_aa: CATSDLDRATEAFF
cdr3_nt: TGTGCCACCAGTGACCTGGACAGAGCCACTGAAGCTTTCTTT
d_call: NA
j_call: TRBJ1-1
clone_size: NA
v_call: TRBV24-1

cdr3_aa: CASRLSGSVGETQYF
cdr3_nt: TGTGCCAGCAGGTTGAGCGGGTCCGTGGGGGAGACCCAGTACTTC
d_call: NA
j_call: TRBJ2-5
clone_size: NA
v_call: TRBV12-3/TRBV12-4

cdr3_aa: CASSQDIGTGGYYGYTF
cdr3_nt: TGCGCCAGCAGCCAAGATATCGGGACAGGGGGCTACTATGGCTACACCTTC
d_call: TRBD1
j_call: TRBJ1-2
clone_size: NA
v_call: TRBV4-1

cdr3_aa: CASSLASGGQGNRYTQYF
cdr3_nt: TGCGCCAGCAGCTTGGCCTCCGGGGGACAGGGTAATAGGTATACGCAGTATTTT
d_call: TRBD1
j_call: TRBJ2-3
clone_size: many
v_call: TRBV5-1

cdr3_aa: CASSEAQTSGGYNEQFF
cdr3_nt: TGTGCCAGCAGTGAAGCACAGACTAGCGGGGGGTACAATGAGCAGTTCTTC
d_call: TRBD2
j_call: TRBJ2-1
clone_size: NA
v_call: TRBV2

cdr3_aa: CSARPGTYLSYNEQFF
cdr3_nt: TGCAGTGCTAGACCAGGGACTTACCTCTCCTACAATGAGCAGTTCTTC
d_call: NA
j_call: TRBJ2-1
clone_size: few
v_call: TRBV20-1

cdr3_aa: CASSSTGAGWGYTF
cdr3_nt: TGTGCCAGCAGCTCAACAGGGGCTGGCTGGGGCTACACCTTC
d_call: TRBD1
j_call: TRBJ1-2
clone_size: NA
v_call: TRBV7-2

cdr3_aa: CASSPSRRVYNEQFF
cdr3_nt: TGTGCCAGCAGCCCATCTAGGCGGGTGTACAATGAGCAGTTCTTC
d_call: NA
j_call: TRBJ2-1
clone_size: NA
v_call: TRBV11-2

cdr3_aa: CASSWAGTGSTEAFF
cdr3_nt: TGTGCCAGCAGCTGGGCGGGGACAGGGAGCACTGAAGCTTTCTTT
d_call: TRBD1
j_call: TRBJ1-1
clone_size: few
v_call: TRBV5-5

cdr3_aa: CASSYGGTEQFF
cdr3_nt: TGTGCCAGCAGTTACGGCGGAACAGAGCAGTTCTTC
d_call: NA
j_call: TRBJ2-1
clone_size: many
v_call: TRBV6-2/TRBV6-3

cdr3_aa: CASTYRAENGYTF
cdr3_nt: TGTGCCAGTACGTATCGTGCCGAAAATGGCTACACCTTC
d_call: NA
j_call: TRBJ1-2
clone_size: few
v_call: TRBV19

cdr3_aa: CASSRRLAGGAYEQYF
cdr3_nt: TGTGCCAGCAGCCGACGACTAGCGGGAGGGGCCTACGAGCAGTACTTC
d_call: TRBD2
j_call: TRBJ2-7
clone_size: NA
v_call: TRBV4-2

cdr3_aa: CASSPGTVGMNTEAFF
cdr3_nt: TGTGCCAGCAGTCCTGGGACAGTTGGTATGAACACTGAAGCTTTCTTT
d_call: TRBD1
j_call: TRBJ1-1
clone_size: NA
v_call: TRBV6-5

cdr3_aa: CSARAPYTGPPSSTEAFF
cdr3_nt: TGCAGTGCTAGAGCGCCTTATACAGGGCCACCTTCGAGTACTGAAGCTTTCTTT
d_call: NA
j_call: TRBJ1-1
clone_size: few
v_call: TRBV20-1

cdr3_aa: CASSLHGLSTDTQYF
cdr3_nt: TGCGCCAGCAGCTTACACGGTTTAAGCACAGATACGCAGTATTTT
d_call: NA
j_call: TRBJ2-3
clone_size: NA
v_call: TRBV5-1

cdr3_aa: CASTTIANQETQYF
cdr3_nt: TGCGCCAGCACGACGATCGCGAACCAAGAGACCCAGTACTTC
d_call: NA
j_call: TRBJ2-5
clone_size: few
v_call: TRBV5-1

cdr3_aa: CAWSLGRTNTEAFF
cdr3_nt: TGTGCCTGGAGTCTCGGCAGGACTAACACTGAAGCTTTCTTT
d_call: NA
j_call: TRBJ1-1
clone_size: NA
v_call: TRBV30

cdr3_aa: CATSGALGDTGELFF
cdr3_nt: TGTGCCACCAGTGGTGCCCTTGGGGACACCGGGGAGCTGTTTTTT
d_call: NA
j_call: TRBJ2-2
clone_size: NA
v_call: TRBV24-1

cdr3_aa: CSASQREAQYF
cdr3_nt: TGCAGTGCTAGCCAGCGAGAGGCCCAGTACTTC
d_call: NA
j_call: TRBJ2-7
clone_size: few
v_call: TRBV20-1

cdr3_aa: CASSKLAENTDTQYF
cdr3_nt: TGCGCCAGCAGCAAGCTAGCGGAAAACACAGATACGCAGTATTTT
d_call: TRBD2
j_call: TRBJ2-3
clone_size: few
v_call: TRBV4-3

cdr3_aa: CASSLVFGGADQETQYF
cdr3_nt: TGCGCCAGCAGCTTGGTATTCGGGGGGGCCGACCAAGAGACCCAGTACTTC
d_call: TRBD2
j_call: TRBJ2-5
clone_size: NA
v_call: TRBV5-1

cdr3_aa: CSAGTVYEQYF
cdr3_nt: TGCAGCGCTGGGACGGTCTACGAGCAGTACTTC
d_call: NA
j_call: TRBJ2-7
clone_size: few
v_call: TRBV29-1

cdr3_aa: CASSDSPTGCRGFQETQYF
cdr3_nt: TGTGCCAGCAGTGACTCGCCAACGGGCTGCCGGGGGTTCCAAGAGACCCAGTACTTC
d_call: NA
j_call: TRBJ2-5
clone_size: NA
v_call: TRBV6-4

cdr3_aa: CATWRHTEAFF
cdr3_nt: TGTGCCACCTGGAGACACACTGAAGCTTTCTTT
d_call: NA
j_call: TRBJ1-1
clone_size: few
v_call: TRBV12-3/TRBV12-4

cdr3_aa: CASSRSRDGYEQYF
cdr3_nt: TGTGCTAGCAGCCGGTCCCGGGACGGGTACGAGCAGTACTTC
d_call: NA
j_call: TRBJ2-7
clone_size: NA
v_call: TRBV7-7

cdr3_aa: CASTERGSYNEQFF
cdr3_nt: TGCGCCAGCACCGAGCGGGGGTCCTACAATGAGCAGTTCTTC
d_call: TRBD2
j_call: TRBJ2-1
clone_size: NA
v_call: TRBV5-1

cdr3_aa: CASSLDTGVYGYTF
cdr3_nt: TGCGCCAGCAGCTTAGACACAGGGGTCTATGGCTACACCTTC
d_call: TRBD1
j_call: TRBJ1-2
clone_size: NA
v_call: TRBV5-1

cdr3_aa: CASSLLSTSATGELFF
cdr3_nt: TGTGCCAGCAGCCTTCTCTCGACTAGCGCCACCGGGGAGCTGTTTTTT
d_call: TRBD2
j_call: TRBJ2-2
clone_size: few
v_call: TRBV4-2

cdr3_aa: CASSYSSGVNQPQHF
cdr3_nt: TGTGCCAGCAGTTACTCATCAGGGGTTAATCAGCCCCAGCATTTT
d_call: NA
j_call: TRBJ1-5
clone_size: NA
v_call: TRBV6-5

cdr3_aa: CASSYHGATNEKLFF
cdr3_nt: TGTGCCAGCAGTTACCACGGTGCAACTAATGAAAAACTGTTTTTT
d_call: NA
j_call: TRBJ1-4
clone_size: NA
v_call: TRBV2

cdr3_aa: CASSFFQREDTGELFF
cdr3_nt: TGTGCCAGCAGCTTCTTCCAGCGGGAGGACACCGGGGAGCTGTTTTTT
d_call: TRBD2
j_call: TRBJ2-2
clone_size: few
v_call: TRBV7-9

cdr3_aa: CASSSRTGHEQYF
cdr3_nt: TGCGCCAGCAGCTCGCGGACAGGCCACGAGCAGTACTTC
d_call: TRBD1
j_call: TRBJ2-7
clone_size: NA
v_call: TRBV4-1

cdr3_aa: CSAGQGMGVNTEAFF
cdr3_nt: TGCAGCGCGGGACAGGGGATGGGGGTGAACACTGAAGCTTTCTTT
d_call: TRBD1
j_call: TRBJ1-1
clone_size: few
v_call: TRBV29-1

cdr3_aa: CASRDPGQGASSYNSPLHF
cdr3_nt: TGTGCCAGCAGGGACCCGGGACAGGGGGCGAGCTCCTATAATTCACCCCTCCACTTT
d_call: TRBD1
j_call: TRBJ1-6
clone_size: few
v_call: TRBV6-6

cdr3_aa: CASSPVARSEAFF
cdr3_nt: TGTGCCAGCTCACCCGTGGCGCGCTCTGAAGCTTTCTTT
d_call: NA
j_call: TRBJ1-1
clone_size: NA
v_call: TRBV18

cdr3_aa: CASSLVTTEANYGYTF
cdr3_nt: TGTGCCAGCAGCTTAGTAACGACAGAAGCTAACTATGGCTACACCTTC
d_call: NA
j_call: TRBJ1-2
clone_size: once
v_call: TRBV7-9

cdr3_aa: CASSPGQVGDSNQPQHF
cdr3_nt: TGTGCCAGCAGCCCGGGACAGGTCGGGGATAGCAATCAGCCCCAGCATTTT
d_call: TRBD1
j_call: TRBJ1-5
clone_size: few
v_call: TRBV12-3/TRBV12-4

cdr3_aa: CASSKTGTGGAGYGYTF
cdr3_nt: TGTGCCAGCAGTAAAACCGGGACAGGGGGCGCGGGCTATGGCTACACCTTC
d_call: TRBD1
j_call: TRBJ1-2
clone_size: NA
v_call: TRBV6-6

cdr3_aa: CASSLRARISYEQYF
cdr3_nt: TGTGCCAGCAGCTTACGCGCCAGGATCTCCTACGAGCAGTACTTC
d_call: NA
j_call: TRBJ2-7
clone_size: NA
v_call: TRBV7-7